Presented here are 5 T cell receptor beta chains from one specimen sequenced in a study of cytomegalovirus exposure and HLA in healthy donors. The study ran its PCR with 60 Vbeta and 13 Jbeta primers. Assay used: immunoSEQ multiplex PCR; TCRdb lists only in-frame clones, some missing. The table has 220,000 or so clones, around four fifths seen once. Sequenced: PBMCs. These receptors came from a man aged 45-60 years in good health and CMV-seronegative.

The genes are TRBV19 and TRBJ2-7, with 7 bases aligning to TRBD1. CDR1 and CDR2 from the germline V gene are LNHDA and SQIVND (reference sequence). The CDR3 runs 14 residues. V lost 5 bases and J lost 2; bases outside the gene matches: 6. This CDR3 is CASSPWDSPYEQYF. The CDR3 DNA is TGTGCCAGTAGTCCCTGGGACAGCCCCTACGAGCAGTACTTC.

This chain links TRBV4-2 with TRBJ2-3; TRBD2 matches 8 bases. The CDR3 has 15 residues. CDR1 and CDR2 (germline): LGHNA, YNFKEQ. J gave up 6 bases and V 2 bases, and 7 bases lay outside the gene matches. The CDR3 spells CASSQSQRELDTQYF. CDR3 nucleotide sequence: TGTGCCAGCAGCCAATCTCAGCGGGAGTTGGATACGCAGTATTTT.

Here the CDR3 reads CASSMGLSNQPQHF. CDR3 DNA sequence: TGTGCCAGCAGCATGGGGCTTAGCAATCAGCCCCAGCATTTT. The chain is built from TRBV5-6 and TRBJ1-5; perhaps TRBD1 as D (5 bases). The V end was cut by 4 bases, the J end by 0 bases, with 8 bases between. CDR3 length equals 14 residues. Germline lookup yields CDR1 SGHDT and CDR2 YYEEEE. The full variable domain, rest sourced from reference TRBV5-6 and TRBJ1-5, is DAGVTQSPTHLIKTRGQQVTLRCSPKSGHDTVSWYQQALGQGPQFIFQYYEEEERQRGNFPDRFSGHQFPNYSSELNVNALLLGDSALYLCASSMGLSNQPQHFGDGTRLSIL.

This sequence joins TRBV6-5 and TRBJ2-7, with 10 bases lining up with TRBD2. Germline V CDR1 and CDR2: MNHEY, SVGAGI. This CDR3 spans 14 amino acids. V dropped 7 bases and J dropped 2; count of bases not matched to a gene: 5. The CDR3 is CASNLAGAPYEQYF. CDR3 nucleotide sequence: TGTGCCAGCAATCTAGCGGGAGCCCCCTACGAGCAGTACTTC.

V and J are TRBV6-5 and TRBJ1-5; 8 nucleotides agree with TRBD1. This CDR3 is built from 16 residues. Germline lookup yields CDR1 MNHEY and CDR2 SVGAGI. V trimming: 4 bases; J trimming: 4 bases; junction bases outside the gene matches: 9. In nucleotides, the CDR3 is TGTGCCAGCAGTTCCGCCGGGACAGGTACTAATCAGCCCCAGCATTTT. Protein: CASSSAGTGTNQPQHF.